The T cell receptor (beta chain) under discussion was sequenced for a study of blood T cell repertoires in COVID-19. Authors' data handling: Amplification with reference gene primers provided the estimates of nucleated cell counts. Clones were read by immunoSEQ multiplex PCR, and TCRdb kept only the in-frame ones, dropping some. The DNA was the basis for D and trimming; V, J and clone size are from that table. The sample lists some 100,000 clones, 86% occurring once. Per the germline V gene, CDR1 is LGHDT and CDR2 is YNNKEL (reference sequence). The CDR3 spans 11 residues. Between the trimmed V and J ends, which lost 6 bases and 8 bases, there was a span of 10 bases.

The sample taken for sequencing was peripheral blood. This clonotype was sampled from a man between 45 and 60 years old with acute or convalescent COVID-19. This chain joins TRBV3-1 (or the pseudogene TRBV3-2) and TRBJ1-2, with D maybe TRBD1 (5 bases). CDR3 DNA sequence: TGTGCCAGCAGTACAGGAAACGGCTACACCTTC. This gives the protein CASSTGNGYTF.